This T cell receptor beta chain is from a study of control samples from healthy donors and cancer patients. A few counts support this clone. Sequenced by immunoSEQ multiplex PCR; TCRdb stores in-frame clones only, minus some. In the table there are about 77,000 clones, approximately 92% of which are singletons. There are 14 residues in the CDR3. J was trimmed by 4 bases and V by 2 bases; bases with no gene match: 4. Germline CDR1 is SEHNR and CDR2 is FQNEAQ (reference sequence). The V gene is TRBV7-9, the J gene TRBJ1-2, with 7 bases matching TRBD1. The specimen was blood. This clonotype originated in an older woman in good health. CDR3 DNA sequence: TGTGCCAGCAGCTTACCAGGGGGTTTCTATGGCTACACCTTC. It codes for CASSLPGGFYGYTF.